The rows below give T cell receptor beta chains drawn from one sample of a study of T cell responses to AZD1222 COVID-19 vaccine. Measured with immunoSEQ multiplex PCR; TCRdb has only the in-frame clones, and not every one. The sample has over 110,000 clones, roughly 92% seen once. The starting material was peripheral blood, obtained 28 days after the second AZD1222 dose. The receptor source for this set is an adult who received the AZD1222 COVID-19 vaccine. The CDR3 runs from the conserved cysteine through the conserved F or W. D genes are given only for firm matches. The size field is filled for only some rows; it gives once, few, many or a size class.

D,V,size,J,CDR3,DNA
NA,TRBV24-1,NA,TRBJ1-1,CATSDPGRGEAFF,TGTGCCACCAGTGACCCCGGAAGGGGTGAAGCTTTCTTT
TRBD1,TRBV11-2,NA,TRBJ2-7,CASSLGQGRYEQYF,TGTGCCAGCAGCCTTGGACAGGGGAGGTACGAGCAGTACTTC
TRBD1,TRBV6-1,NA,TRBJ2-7,CASSEWDSSSYEQYF,TGTGCCAGCAGTGAATGGGACAGTAGCTCCTACGAGCAGTACTTC
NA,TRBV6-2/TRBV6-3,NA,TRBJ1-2,CASSYEPYGYTF,TGTGCCAGCAGTTACGAGCCATATGGCTACACCTTC
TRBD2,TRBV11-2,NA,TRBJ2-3,CASSFRLAGGTDTQYF,TGTGCCAGCAGCTTTCGACTAGCGGGAGGCACAGATACGCAGTATTTT
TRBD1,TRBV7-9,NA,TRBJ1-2,CASSPRGTGTLNYGYTF,TGTGCCAGCAGCCCCCGTGGGACAGGGACGCTCAACTATGGCTACACCTTC
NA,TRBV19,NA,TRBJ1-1,CASSKGPLNTEAFF,TGTGCCAGTAGTAAGGGACCGTTGAACACTGAAGCTTTCTTT
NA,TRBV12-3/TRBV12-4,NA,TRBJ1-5,CASSLSKAAAQHF,TGTGCCAGCAGTCTATCCAAGGCGGCGGCCCAGCATTTT
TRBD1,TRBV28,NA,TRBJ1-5,CASSIPTGNQPQHF,TGTGCCAGCAGTATCCCGACAGGGAATCAGCCCCAGCATTTT
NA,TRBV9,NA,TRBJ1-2,CASSPEGPNYGYTF,TGTGCCAGCAGCCCGGAAGGACCTAACTATGGCTACACCTTC
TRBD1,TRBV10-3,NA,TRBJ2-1,CAISPGTGTGQFF,TGTGCCATCAGTCCCGGGACAGGGACGGGGCAGTTCTTC
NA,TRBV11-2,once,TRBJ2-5,CASSLGSAQYF,TGTGCCAGCAGCTTAGGCTCAGCCCAGTACTTC
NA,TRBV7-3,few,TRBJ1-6,CASSLQENSPLHF,TGTGCCAGCAGCCTACAGGAGAATTCACCCCTCCACTTT
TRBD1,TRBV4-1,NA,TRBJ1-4,CASSLGAGQSNEKLFF,TGCGCCAGCAGCCTCGGAGCGGGACAGTCTAATGAAAAACTGTTTTTT
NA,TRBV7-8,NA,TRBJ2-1,CASSLLGPRRDEQFF,TGTGCCAGCAGCTTATTAGGACCCCGCCGGGATGAGCAGTTCTTC